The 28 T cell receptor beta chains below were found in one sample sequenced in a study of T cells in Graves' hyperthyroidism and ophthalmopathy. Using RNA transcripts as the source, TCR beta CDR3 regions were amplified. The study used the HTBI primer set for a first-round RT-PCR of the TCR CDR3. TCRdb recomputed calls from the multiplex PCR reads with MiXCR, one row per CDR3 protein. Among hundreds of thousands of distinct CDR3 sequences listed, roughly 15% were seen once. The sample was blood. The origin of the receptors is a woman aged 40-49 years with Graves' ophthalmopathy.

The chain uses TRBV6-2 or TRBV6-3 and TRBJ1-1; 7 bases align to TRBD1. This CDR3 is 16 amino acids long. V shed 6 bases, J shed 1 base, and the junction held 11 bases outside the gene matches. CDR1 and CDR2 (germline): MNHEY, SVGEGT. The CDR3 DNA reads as TGTGCCAGCAGCCAACAGGGGACAAGGGGGAACACTGAAGCTTTCTTT. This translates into CASSQQGTRGNTEAFF.

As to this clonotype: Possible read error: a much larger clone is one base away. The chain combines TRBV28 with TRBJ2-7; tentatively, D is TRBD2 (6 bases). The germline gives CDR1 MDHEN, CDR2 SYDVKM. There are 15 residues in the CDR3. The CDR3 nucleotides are TGTGCCAGCACCCAAGGAGGGGCAAACTCCCACGAGCAGTACTTC. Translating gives CASTQGGANSHEQYF. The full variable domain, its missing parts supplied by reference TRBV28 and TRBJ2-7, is DVKVTQSSRYLVKRTGEKVFLECVQDMDHENMFWYRQDPGLGLRLIYFSYDVKMKEKGDIPEGYSVSREKKERFSLILESASTNQTSMYLCASTQGGANSHEQYFGPGTRLTVT.

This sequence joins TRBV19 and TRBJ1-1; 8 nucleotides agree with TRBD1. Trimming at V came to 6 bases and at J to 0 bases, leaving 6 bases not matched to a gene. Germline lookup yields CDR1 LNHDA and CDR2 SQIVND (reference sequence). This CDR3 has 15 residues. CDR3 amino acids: CASRNRGWLNTEAFF. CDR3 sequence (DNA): TGTGCCAGTAGAAACAGGGGGTGGTTGAACACTGAAGCTTTCTTT.

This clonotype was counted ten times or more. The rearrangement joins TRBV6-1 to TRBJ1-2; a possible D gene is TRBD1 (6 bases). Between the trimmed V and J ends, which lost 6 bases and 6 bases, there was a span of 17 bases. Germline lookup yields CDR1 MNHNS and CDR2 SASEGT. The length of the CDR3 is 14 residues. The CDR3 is CASRDYRVGNGYTF. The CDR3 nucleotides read TGTGCCAGCAGGGACTACAGGGTAGGGAATGGCTACACCTTC.

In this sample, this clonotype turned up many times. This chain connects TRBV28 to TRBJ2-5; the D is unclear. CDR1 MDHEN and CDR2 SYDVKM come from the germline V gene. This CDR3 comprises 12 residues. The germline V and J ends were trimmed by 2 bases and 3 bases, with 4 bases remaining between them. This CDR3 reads CASSLQEETQYF. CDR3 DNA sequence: TGTGCCAGCAGTTTACAGGAAGAGACCCAGTACTTC. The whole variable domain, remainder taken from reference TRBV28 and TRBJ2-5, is DVKVTQSSRYLVKRTGEKVFLECVQDMDHENMFWYRQDPGLGLRLIYFSYDVKMKEKGDIPEGYSVSREKKERFSLILESASTNQTSMYLCASSLQEETQYFGPGTRLLVL.

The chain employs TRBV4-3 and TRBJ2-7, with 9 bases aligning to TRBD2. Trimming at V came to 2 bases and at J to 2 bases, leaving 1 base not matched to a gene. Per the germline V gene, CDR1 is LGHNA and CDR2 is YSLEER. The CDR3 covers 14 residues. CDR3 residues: CASSQWTSAYEQYF. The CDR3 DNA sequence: TGCGCCAGCAGCCAATGGACTAGCGCCTACGAGCAGTACTTC.

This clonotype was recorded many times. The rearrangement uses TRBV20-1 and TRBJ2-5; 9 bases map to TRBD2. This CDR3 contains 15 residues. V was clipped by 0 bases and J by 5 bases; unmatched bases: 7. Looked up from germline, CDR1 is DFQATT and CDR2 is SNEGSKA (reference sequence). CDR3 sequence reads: CSAREASGAGETQYF. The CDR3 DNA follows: TGCAGTGCTAGAGAGGCTAGCGGGGCGGGGGAGACCCAGTACTTC.

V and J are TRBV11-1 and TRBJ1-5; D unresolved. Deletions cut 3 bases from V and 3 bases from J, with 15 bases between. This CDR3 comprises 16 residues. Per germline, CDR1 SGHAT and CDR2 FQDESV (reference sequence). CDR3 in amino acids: CASSLGSGFNNQPQHF. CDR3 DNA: TGTGCCAGCAGCTTGGGTTCGGGGTTTAACAATCAGCCCCAGCATTTT.

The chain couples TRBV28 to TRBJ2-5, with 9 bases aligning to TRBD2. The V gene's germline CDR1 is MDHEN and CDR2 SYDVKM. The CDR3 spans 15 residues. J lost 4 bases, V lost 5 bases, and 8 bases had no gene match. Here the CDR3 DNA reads TGTGCCAGCAGTGACGTAGCGGGAGTACTAGAGACCCAGTACTTC. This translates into CASSDVAGVLETQYF.

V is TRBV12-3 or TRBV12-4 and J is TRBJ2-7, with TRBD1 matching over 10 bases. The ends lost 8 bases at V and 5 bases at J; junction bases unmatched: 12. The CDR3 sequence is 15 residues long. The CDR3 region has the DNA TGTGCCAGCGGCCGTCTCGGGACAGGGGTTAACGAGCAGTACTTC. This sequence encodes CASGRLGTGVNEQYF.

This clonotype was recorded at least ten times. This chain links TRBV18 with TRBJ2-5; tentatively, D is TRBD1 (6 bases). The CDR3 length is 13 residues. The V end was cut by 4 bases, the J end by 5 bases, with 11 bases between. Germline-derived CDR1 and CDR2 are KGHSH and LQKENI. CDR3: CASSRSRGETQYF. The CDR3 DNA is TGTGCCAGCTCACGTAGCAGGGGCGAGACCCAGTACTTC.

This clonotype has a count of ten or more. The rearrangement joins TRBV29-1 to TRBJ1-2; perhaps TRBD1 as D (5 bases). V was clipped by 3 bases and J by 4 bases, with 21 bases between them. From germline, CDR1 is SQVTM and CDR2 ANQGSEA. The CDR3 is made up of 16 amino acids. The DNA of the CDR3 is TGCAGCGTTGAGTTGGGGGAGGGGATGCGAGGCTATGGCTACACCTTC. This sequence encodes CSVELGEGMRGYGYTF.

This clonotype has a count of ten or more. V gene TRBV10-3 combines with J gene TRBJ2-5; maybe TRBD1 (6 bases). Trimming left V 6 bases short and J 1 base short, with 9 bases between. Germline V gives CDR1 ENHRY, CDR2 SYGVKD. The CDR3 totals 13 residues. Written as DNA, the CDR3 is TGTGCCATCAGAAGACAGGTCCAAGAGACCCAGTACTTC. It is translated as CAIRRQVQETQYF.

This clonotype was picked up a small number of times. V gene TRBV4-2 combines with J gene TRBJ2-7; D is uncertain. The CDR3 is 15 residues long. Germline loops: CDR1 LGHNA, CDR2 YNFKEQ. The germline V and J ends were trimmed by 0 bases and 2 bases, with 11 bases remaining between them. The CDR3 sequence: CASSQDQDRTYEQYF. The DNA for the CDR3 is TGTGCCAGCAGCCAAGATCAGGACCGGACCTACGAGCAGTACTTC.

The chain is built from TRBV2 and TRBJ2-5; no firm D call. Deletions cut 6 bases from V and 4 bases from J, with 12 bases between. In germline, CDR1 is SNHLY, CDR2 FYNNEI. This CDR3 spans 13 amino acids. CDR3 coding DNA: TGTGCCAGCAGATATGGACGCGGAGAGACCCAGTACTTC. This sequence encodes CASRYGRGETQYF.

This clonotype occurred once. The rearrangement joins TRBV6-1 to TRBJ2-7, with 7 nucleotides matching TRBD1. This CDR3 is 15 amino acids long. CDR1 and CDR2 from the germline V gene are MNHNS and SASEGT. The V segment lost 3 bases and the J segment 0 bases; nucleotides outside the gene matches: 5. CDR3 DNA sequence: TGTGCCAGCAGTGAGCCGGGACAGAGCTCCTACGAGCAGTACTTC. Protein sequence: CASSEPGQSSYEQYF.

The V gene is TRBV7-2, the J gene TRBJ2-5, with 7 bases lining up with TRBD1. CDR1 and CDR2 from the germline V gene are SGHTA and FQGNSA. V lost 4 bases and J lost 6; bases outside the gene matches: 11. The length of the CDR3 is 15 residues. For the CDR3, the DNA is TGTGCCAGCAGCTCATCTGGGACAGAGGGGAAGACCCAGTACTTC. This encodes CASSSSGTEGKTQYF.

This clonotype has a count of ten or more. The CDR3 region is CASSPGVATNYGYTF. Here the CDR3 DNA reads TGTGCCAGCAGCCCGGGGGTTGCGACTAACTATGGCTACACCTTC. This rearrangement joins TRBV7-9 to TRBJ1-2, with TRBD1 as a possible D gene (5 bases). This CDR3 has 15 amino acids. V was shortened by 5 bases and J by 0 bases, with 13 bases between the two germline ends. The germline V gene encodes CDR1 SEHNR and CDR2 FQNEAQ (reference sequence).

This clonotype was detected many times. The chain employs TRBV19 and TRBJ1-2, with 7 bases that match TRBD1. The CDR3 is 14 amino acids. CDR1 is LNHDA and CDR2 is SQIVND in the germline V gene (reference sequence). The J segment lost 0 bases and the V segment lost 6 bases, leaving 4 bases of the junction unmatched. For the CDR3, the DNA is TGTGCCAGTAGGGGACAGACATCTAACTATGGCTACACCTTC. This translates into CASRGQTSNYGYTF.

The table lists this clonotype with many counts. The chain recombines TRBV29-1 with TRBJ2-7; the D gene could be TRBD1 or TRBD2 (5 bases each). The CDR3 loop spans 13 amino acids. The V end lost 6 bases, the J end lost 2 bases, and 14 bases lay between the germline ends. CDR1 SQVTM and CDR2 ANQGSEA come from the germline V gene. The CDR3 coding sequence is TGCAGCGTAGCCGGGGACGGGCCCTACGAGCAGTACTTC. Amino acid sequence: CSVAGDGPYEQYF.

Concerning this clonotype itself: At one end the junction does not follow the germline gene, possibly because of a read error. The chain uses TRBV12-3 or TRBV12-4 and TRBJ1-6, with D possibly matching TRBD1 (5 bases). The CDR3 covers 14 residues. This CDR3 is CASTLRGGNSPLHF. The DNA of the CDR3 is TGTGCCAGCACTTTAAGGGGTGGTAATTCACCCCTCCACTTT.

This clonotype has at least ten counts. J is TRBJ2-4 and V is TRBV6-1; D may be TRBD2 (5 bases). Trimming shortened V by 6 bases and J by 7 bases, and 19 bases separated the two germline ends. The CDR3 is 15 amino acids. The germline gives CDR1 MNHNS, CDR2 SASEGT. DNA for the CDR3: TGTGCCAGCAGGACGGGGTTCGGAAATCAGAACATTCAGTACTTC. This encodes CASRTGFGNQNIQYF.

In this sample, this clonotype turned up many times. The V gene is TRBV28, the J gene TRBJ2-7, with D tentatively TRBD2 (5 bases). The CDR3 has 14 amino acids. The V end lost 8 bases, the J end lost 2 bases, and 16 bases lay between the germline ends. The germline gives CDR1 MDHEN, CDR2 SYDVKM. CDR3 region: CASWASGIAYEQYF. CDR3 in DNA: TGTGCCAGCTGGGCCTCCGGGATCGCCTACGAGCAGTACTTC.

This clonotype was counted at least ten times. The CDR3 sequence: CASSSTSYGYTF. In DNA form, the CDR3 reads TGTGCCAGCAGTTCCACATCCTATGGCTACACCTTC. The chain links TRBV6-2 or TRBV6-3 to TRBJ1-2; unclear D gene. The V end was cut by 4 bases, the J end by 4 bases, with 7 bases between. CDR3 length equals 12 residues. CDR1 is MNHEY, CDR2 SVGEGT, per germline.

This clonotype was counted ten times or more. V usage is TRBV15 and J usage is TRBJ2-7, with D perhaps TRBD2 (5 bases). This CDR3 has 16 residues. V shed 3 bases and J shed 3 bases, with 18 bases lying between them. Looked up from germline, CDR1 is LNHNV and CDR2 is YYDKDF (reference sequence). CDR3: CATSSPFVGSVYEQYF. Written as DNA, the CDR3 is TGTGCCACCAGCAGCCCTTTTGTTGGGAGCGTCTACGAGCAGTACTTC.

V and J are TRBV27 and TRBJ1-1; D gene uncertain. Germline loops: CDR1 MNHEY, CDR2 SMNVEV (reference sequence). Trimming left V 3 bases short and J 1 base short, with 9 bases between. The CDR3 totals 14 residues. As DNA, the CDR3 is TGTGCCAGCAGTTTTGGGCCGCCGAACACTGAAGCTTTCTTT. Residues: CASSFGPPNTEAFF.

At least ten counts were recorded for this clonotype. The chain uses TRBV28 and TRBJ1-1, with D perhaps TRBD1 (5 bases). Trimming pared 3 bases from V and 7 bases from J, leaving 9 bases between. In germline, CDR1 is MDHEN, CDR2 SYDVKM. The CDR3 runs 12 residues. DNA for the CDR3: TGTGCCAGCAGTTTCCCGGGACGTGAAGCTTTCTTT. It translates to CASSFPGREAFF.

CDR3 sequence (DNA): TGTGCCAGCAGCCAGGGGCAGGGAATCGAGTACGAGCAGTACTTC. This sequence encodes CASSQGQGIEYEQYF. The chain links TRBV7-2 to TRBJ2-7; D perhaps matches TRBD1 (6 bases). CDR1 SGHTA and CDR2 FQGNSA come from the germline V gene. The V end lost 5 bases, the J end lost 4 bases, and 18 bases lay between the germline ends. The CDR3 consists of 15 residues.